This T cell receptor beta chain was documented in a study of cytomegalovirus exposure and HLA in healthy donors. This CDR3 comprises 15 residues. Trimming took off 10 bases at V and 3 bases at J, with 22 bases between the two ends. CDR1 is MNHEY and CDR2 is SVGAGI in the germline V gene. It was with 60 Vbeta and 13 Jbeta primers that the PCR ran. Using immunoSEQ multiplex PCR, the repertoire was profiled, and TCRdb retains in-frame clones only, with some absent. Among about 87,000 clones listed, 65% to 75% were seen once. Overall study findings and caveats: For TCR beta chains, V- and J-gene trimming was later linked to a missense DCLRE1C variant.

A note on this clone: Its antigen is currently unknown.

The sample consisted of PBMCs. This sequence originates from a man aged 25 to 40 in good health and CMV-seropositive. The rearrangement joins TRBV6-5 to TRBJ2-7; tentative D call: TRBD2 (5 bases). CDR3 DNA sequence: TGTGCCACCCAAGGTGGCGGGTCCAGCCACTACGAGCAGTACTTC. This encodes CATQGGGSSHYEQYF.